This T cell receptor (beta chain) was found in a study of T cell responses to AZD1222 COVID-19 vaccine. A remark on this clone: Its antigen is currently unknown.

Germline lookup yields CDR1 KGHDR and CDR2 SFDVKD. The CDR3 is 14 amino acids. V lost 9 bases, J lost 3 bases, and 14 bases lay in between. Study-wide findings and caveats: Two doses of AZD1222 preceded a rise in Spike-specific TCR breadth and depth. Reportedly, nearly half the spike-specific TCRs target unmutated variant regions. The study found vaccine-associated CD4 TCRs spanning spike, dominant at 160-218 and 743-854. White British donors predominated, females outnumbered males, and clonal diversity was possibly underestimated.

TCRdb's table, derived via immunoSEQ multiplex PCR, lists solely in-frame clones and lacks some. This table holds about 20,000 clones, less than 90% found once. The sample in question was peripheral blood, obtained 28 days after the second AZD1222 dose. V is TRBV24-1 and J is TRBJ1-5; a weak D match, TRBD1 (5 bases). This TCR was sampled from an adult who received the AZD1222 COVID-19 vaccine. For the CDR3, the DNA is TGTGCCACCTCAGGAGCGGGGGACAATCAGCCCCAGCATTTT. It is translated as CATSGAGDNQPQHF.